The 2 T cell receptor beta chains reported below all come from one sample, sequenced in a study of vaccination effects on CD4 cells after COVID-19. What these receptors recognize is not known. Profiling relied on immunoSEQ multiplex PCR, and the TCRdb table lists in-frame clones only, not all of them. This sample has 70,000 or so clones, with 60% to 75% found just once. Antigen-specific CD4+ T cells were first expanded with viral peptide pools by the ViraFEST assay and only then sequenced. Culture lasted around eleven days before CD4+ T cell isolation. From March to December 2020, the person had a SARS-CoV-2 infection that was confirmed by PCR. This specimen was CD4+ T cells from PBMCs cultured with HIV peptides, taken before COVID-19 vaccination. The subset here: HIV-1 Nef peptide pool negative control/reference culture. The receptors here all came from a human donor who had a prior SARS-CoV-2 infection.

The V and J genes are TRBV15 and TRBJ2-6; TRBD1 or TRBD2 may be the D gene (5 bases each). CDR3 length: 15 amino acids. Germline V gives CDR1 LNHNV, CDR2 YYDKDF (reference sequence). Trimming cost V 9 bases and J 3 bases, with 15 bases left between them. The CDR3 sequence is CATGRGESGANVLTF. Written as DNA, the CDR3 is TGTGCCACTGGAAGAGGGGAAAGTGGGGCCAACGTCCTGACTTTC. The whole variable domain, remainder taken from reference TRBV15 and TRBJ2-6, is DAMVIQNPRYQVTQFGKPVTLSCSQTLNHNVMYWYQQKSSQAPKLLFHYYDKDFNNEADTPDNFQSRRPNTSFCFLDIRSPGLGDTAMYLCATGRGESGANVLTFGAGSRLTVL.

V gene TRBV5-4 combines with J gene TRBJ1-6; 7 nucleotides line up with TRBD1. Looked up from germline, CDR1 is SGHNT and CDR2 is YYREEE (reference sequence). V shed 4 bases and J 7 bases; nucleotides not matched to a gene: 14. The CDR3 sequence is 17 residues long. The CDR3 protein is CASSTQTGSHLNSPLHF. The CDR3 region has the DNA TGTGCCAGCAGCACCCAGACAGGGTCCCACCTGAATTCACCCCTCCACTTT. Drawing the rest from reference TRBV5-4 and TRBJ1-6, the complete variable domain is ETGVTQSPTHLIKTRGQQVTLRCSSQSGHNTVSWYQQALGQGPQFIFQYYREEENGRGNFPPRFSGLQFPNYSSELNVNALELDDSALYLCASSTQTGSHLNSPLHFGNGTRLTVT.